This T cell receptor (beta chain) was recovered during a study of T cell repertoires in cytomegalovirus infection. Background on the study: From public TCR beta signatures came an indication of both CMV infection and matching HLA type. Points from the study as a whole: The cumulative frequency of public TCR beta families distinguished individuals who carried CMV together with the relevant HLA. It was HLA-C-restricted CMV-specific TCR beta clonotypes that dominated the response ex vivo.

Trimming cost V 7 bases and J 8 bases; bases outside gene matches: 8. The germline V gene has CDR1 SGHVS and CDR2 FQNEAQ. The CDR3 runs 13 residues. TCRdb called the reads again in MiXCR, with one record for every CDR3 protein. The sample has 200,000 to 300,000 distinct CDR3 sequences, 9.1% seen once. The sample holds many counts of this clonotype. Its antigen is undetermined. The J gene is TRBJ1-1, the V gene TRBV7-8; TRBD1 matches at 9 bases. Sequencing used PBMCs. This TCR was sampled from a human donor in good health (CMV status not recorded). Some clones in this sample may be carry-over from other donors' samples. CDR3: CASTLPGTGEAFF. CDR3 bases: TGTGCCAGCACTTTGCCCGGGACAGGGGAAGCTTTCTTT. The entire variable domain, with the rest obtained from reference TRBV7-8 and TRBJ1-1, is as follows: GAGVSQSPRYKVAKRGQDVALRCDPISGHVSLFWYQQALGQGPEFLTYFQNEAQLDKSGLPSDRFFAERPEGSVSTLKIQRTQQEDSAVYLCASTLPGTGEAFFGQGTRLTVV.